This passage covers 5 T cell receptor beta chains from one sample sequenced in a study of T cell responses to AZD1222 COVID-19 vaccine. Profiled with immunoSEQ multiplex PCR; TCRdb holds only in-frame clones, not every one. The sample contains 100,000 to 150,000 clones, about 88% of which appear only once. The material sequenced was peripheral blood, taken on day 0 of AZD1222 vaccination. The receptors come from an adult in good health.

This clone occurred once. The CDR3 region has the DNA TGCGCCAGCAGCCAAACAACAGCTCTGGGCACTGAAGCTTTCTTT. It yields the protein CASSQTTALGTEAFF. The genes are TRBV4-1 and TRBJ1-1, with D hard to call. V was cut by 2 bases and J by 4 bases, with 14 bases left in between. Germline V gene lookup returns CDR1 MGHRA and CDR2 YSYEKL. The CDR3 length is 15 residues.

The rearrangement joins TRBV7-9 to TRBJ2-1; the D call may be TRBD1 or TRBD2 (6 bases each). The V gene lost 5 bases and the J gene lost 10 bases, with 24 bases spanning the gap. Per germline, CDR1 SEHNR and CDR2 FQNEAQ (reference sequence). This CDR3 comprises 16 residues. In DNA, the CDR3 is TGTGCCAGCAGCCGACTGGGGGGCCCCAGGGACGGAGAGCAGTTCTTC. Protein sequence: CASSRLGGPRDGEQFF.

The V call is TRBV2, the J call TRBJ2-5; D tentatively fits TRBD1 or TRBD2 (7 bases each). CDR1 and CDR2 (germline): SNHLY, FYNNEI. This CDR3 comprises 15 residues. Deletions cut 7 bases from V and 2 bases from J, with 17 bases between. The CDR3 nucleotides are TGTGCCAGCACTCAGGGGGGGCGGGGACAAGAGACCCAGTACTTC. The encoded protein is CASTQGGRGQETQYF.

V usage is TRBV27 and J usage is TRBJ1-1, with a weak D call TRBD1 (6 bases). This CDR3 region has 15 residues. Germline-derived CDR1 and CDR2 are MNHEY and SMNVEV (reference sequence). The V gene lost 4 bases and the J gene lost 6 bases, with 18 bases spanning the gap. CDR3 protein: CASSSAGGGGAEAFF. In DNA, the CDR3 is TGTGCCAGCAGTTCAGCCGGAGGAGGGGGTGCTGAAGCTTTCTTT.

V gene TRBV7-2 combines with J gene TRBJ1-1; D is possibly TRBD1 (5 bases). The CDR3 spans 13 residues. CDR1 and CDR2 from the germline V gene are SGHTA and FQGNSA. V was trimmed by 5 bases and J by 4 bases, leaving 11 bases between them. CDR3 region: CASSPGPSTEAFF. The DNA for the CDR3 is TGTGCCAGCAGCCCGGGACCCTCCACTGAAGCTTTCTTT.